This T cell receptor beta chain was sequenced for a study of blood T cell repertoires in COVID-19. Study as a whole: Samples came from the United States, Italy and Spain, spanning acute and convalescent COVID-19.

Sequencing was performed with immunoSEQ multiplex PCR; in TCRdb, only in-frame clones are kept and a portion is missing. The sample lists roughly 250,000 clones; around 84% were seen once. Membership in each cohort depended on participant-reported clinical history. Germline loops: CDR1 KGHSH, CDR2 LQKENI. The CDR3 contains 14 residues. V was clipped by 3 bases and J by 6 bases, with 14 bases between them. Specimen: PBMCs or T cells enriched from blood (not recorded which). The rearrangement uses TRBV18 and TRBJ1-2; D remains ambiguous. The receptor was isolated from a woman between 45 and 65 years old who had recovered from COVID-19. CDR3 DNA sequence: TGTGCCAGCTCACCGTACGAGGGAACGGATGGCTACACCTTC. It yields the protein CASSPYEGTDGYTF.